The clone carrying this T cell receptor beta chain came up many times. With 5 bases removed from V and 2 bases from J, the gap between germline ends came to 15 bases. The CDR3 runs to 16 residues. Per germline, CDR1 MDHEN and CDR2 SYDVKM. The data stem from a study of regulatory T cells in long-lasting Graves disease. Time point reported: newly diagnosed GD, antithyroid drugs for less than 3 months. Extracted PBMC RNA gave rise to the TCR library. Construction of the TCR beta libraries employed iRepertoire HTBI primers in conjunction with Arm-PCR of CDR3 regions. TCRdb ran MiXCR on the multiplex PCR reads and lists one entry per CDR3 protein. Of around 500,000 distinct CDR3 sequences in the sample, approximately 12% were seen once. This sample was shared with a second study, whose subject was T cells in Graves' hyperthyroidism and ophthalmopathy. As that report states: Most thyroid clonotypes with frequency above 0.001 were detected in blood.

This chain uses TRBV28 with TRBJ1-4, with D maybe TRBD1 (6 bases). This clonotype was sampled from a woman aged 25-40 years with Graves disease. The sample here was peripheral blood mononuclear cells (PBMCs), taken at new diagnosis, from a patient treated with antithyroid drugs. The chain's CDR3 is CASSELQGGTNEKLFF. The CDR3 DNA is TGTGCCAGCAGTGAACTACAGGGTGGGACTAATGAAAAACTGTTTTTT.